The 11 T cell receptor beta chains in this list originate from one sample, sequenced in a study of T cells in Graves' hyperthyroidism and ophthalmopathy. TCR beta CDR3 regions were amplified from RNA. First-round RT-PCR with HTBI primers amplified the TCR CDR3 region. TCRdb analysed the multiplex PCR reads with MiXCR anew, one entry per CDR3 protein. Among some 600,000 distinct CDR3 sequences listed, approximately 15% were seen once. The material sequenced was blood. The receptors originated from a woman aged 25 to 45 with Graves' hyperthyroidism that later progressed to Graves' ophthalmopathy.

This clonotype was recorded at least ten times. CDR3 protein: CASSNYVDEKLFF. The DNA for the CDR3 is TGTGCCAGCTCAAACTACGTCGATGAAAAACTGTTTTTT. V usage is TRBV18 and J usage is TRBJ1-4, with no clear D. Germline V gives CDR1 KGHSH, CDR2 LQKENI. The CDR3 is made up of 13 amino acids. V was cut by 5 bases and J by 6 bases, with 10 bases left in between. The full variable domain, rest sourced from reference TRBV18 and TRBJ1-4, is NAGVMQNPRHLVRRRGQEARLRCSPMKGHSHVYWYRQLPEEGLKFMVYLQKENIIDESGMPKERFSAEFPKEGPSILRIQQVVRGDSAAYFCASSNYVDEKLFFGSGTQLSVL.

This clonotype has at least ten counts. The rearrangement uses TRBV27 and TRBJ1-2; D is undetermined. CDR3 length: 12 amino acids. V was pared by 5 bases and J by 3 bases, with 7 bases between. Germline values: CDR1 MNHEY, CDR2 SMNVEV (reference sequence). The CDR3 DNA sequence: TGTGCCAGCAGTCAGCCCTACTATGGCTACACCTTC. It codes for CASSQPYYGYTF.

To note about this clonotype: This may arise from a read error, as a much more abundant clone is one base away. CDR3 sequence: CANSSTGTAYEQHF. The DNA of the CDR3 is TGTGCCAACAGCTCCACCGGGACAGCCTACGAGCAGCACTTC. The chain couples TRBV7-3 to TRBJ2-7, with 7 positions matching TRBD1. From germline, CDR1 is SGHTA and CDR2 FQGTGA. The length of the CDR3 is 14 residues.

This clonotype was detected ten times or more. V and J are TRBV11-2 and TRBJ2-1; maybe TRBD2 (5 bases). The V end was cut by 8 bases, the J end by 5 bases, with 13 bases between. Germline V gene sequence: CDR1 SGHAT, CDR2 FQNNGV. CDR3 length equals 13 residues. The CDR3 coding sequence is TGTGCCAGCGCCCTTGGGAGTCACAATGAGCAGTTCTTC. This translates into CASALGSHNEQFF.

This clonotype was counted ten times or more. This chain joins TRBV11-3 and TRBJ2-1; 11 bases are shared with TRBD2. After removal of 5 bases from V and 2 bases from J, the junction contained 2 bases not matched to a gene. The V gene's germline CDR1 is SGHNT and CDR2 YENEEA. The CDR3 sequence is 15 residues long. The DNA of the CDR3 is TGTGCCAGCAGCATGGGACTAGCGGCCTACAATGAGCAGTTCTTC. It translates to CASSMGLAAYNEQFF.

The sample holds many counts of this clonotype. The chain uses TRBV7-8 and TRBJ2-7, with D perhaps being TRBD1 or TRBD2 (6 bases each). There are 15 residues in the CDR3. Germline V lookup: CDR1 SGHVS, CDR2 FQNEAQ. V lost 4 bases to trimming and J lost 4 bases, with 17 bases between them. The CDR3 DNA is TGTGCCAGCAGCTCAGGGGCAGGGACTGGGTACGAGCAGTACTTC. Its protein is CASSSGAGTGYEQYF.

The sample holds many counts of this clonotype. The V gene is TRBV7-2, the J gene TRBJ1-5; 7 nucleotides match TRBD1. The CDR3 consists of 16 residues. V lost 4 bases to trimming and J lost 3 bases; unmatched junction nucleotides: 9. In germline, CDR1 is SGHTA, CDR2 FQGNSA. The CDR3 sequence: CASSSNRGGNNQPQHF. DNA of the CDR3: TGTGCCAGCAGCTCCAACAGGGGTGGGAACAATCAGCCCCAGCATTTT.

This clonotype was recorded at least ten times. The CDR3: CASSNNSPGGGYGMNTEAFF. For the CDR3, the DNA is TGTGCCAGTAGTAATAATTCGCCAGGGGGGGGATACGGGATGAACACTGAAGCTTTCTTT. The chain links TRBV19 to TRBJ1-1; 7 bases are a match to TRBD1. Germline CDR1 is LNHDA and CDR2 is SQIVND (reference sequence). The CDR3 is 20 residues long. The V segment lost 4 bases and the J segment 0 bases; nucleotides outside the gene matches: 20. The full variable domain, in which reference TRBV19 and TRBJ1-1 provide the parts outside the CDR3, is DGGITQSPKYLFRKEGQNVTLSCEQNLNHDAMYWYRQDPGQGLRLIYYSQIVNDFQKGDIAEGYSVSREKKESFPLTVTSAQKNPTAFYLCASSNNSPGGGYGMNTEAFFGQGTRLTVV.

Remarks on this clonotype: This sequence may be a read error, since a much larger clone differs from it by one base. The CDR3 region has the DNA TGTGCCAGCAGTGCCTCAGAGTTCTACGAGCAGTACTTC. It codes for CASSASEFYEQYF. This chain connects TRBV6-1 to TRBJ2-7; no definite D call. The CDR3 length is 13 residues. Trimming cost V 4 bases and J 3 bases, with 10 bases left between them. Germline-derived CDR1 and CDR2 are MNHNS and SASEGT.

The chain uses TRBV2 and TRBJ2-7; the D is unclear. The length of the CDR3 is 17 residues. Germline V gene sequence: CDR1 SNHLY, CDR2 FYNNEI. Trimming shortened V by 5 bases and J by 2 bases, and 22 bases separated the two germline ends. CDR3 amino acids: CASSSIAQVLPTYEQYF. The DNA of the CDR3 is TGTGCCAGCAGTTCGATCGCCCAAGTCCTACCTACCTACGAGCAGTACTTC.

The chain combines TRBV20-1 with TRBJ1-5, with D unresolved. Between the trimmed V and J ends, which lost 5 bases and 7 bases, there was a span of 15 bases. The CDR3 has 13 residues. The germline V gene has CDR1 DFQATT and CDR2 SNEGSKA (reference sequence). As DNA, the CDR3 is TGCAGTGCTTGGTCGGGAGGAGGACAGCCCCAGCATTTT. Residues: CSAWSGGGQPQHF.